This TCR beta chain comes out of a study of T cells expressing NK-cell markers. Looking at the study overall: Within the sequenced cohort of eight donors, seven exhibited HCMV seropositivity and one was seronegative.

The study's findings and limits: The CD3+CD56-NKG2C+ fraction of a handful of donors was likewise dominated by these clonotypes. In about six donors, dominant CD3+CD56+NKG2C+ clonotypes ranked among the top 10 CD8+ clonotypes.

There are 14 residues in the CDR3. Germline V CDR1 and CDR2: SGHTA, FQGNSA. The TCR beta cDNA came from 5'RACE template switching with UMIs. TCRdb re-called the 5' RACE reads and shows each CDR3 protein once, DNA omitted. The listing contains around 260,000 distinct CDR3 sequences. In regard to this clonotype: No antigen is known for it.

This rearrangement joins TRBV7-2 to TRBJ1-2; TCRdb proposes TRBD1, but this gene call is untestable without DNA. Input material: blood T cells: a sorted CD56 or NKG2C T cell subset, CD4+ or CD8+ T cells, or bulk PBMC T cells (not recorded which). The sequence was collected from a woman aged 18 to 69 in good health. Here the CDR3 reads CASSLGGRDYGYTF.